This T cell receptor beta chain emerged from a study of blood T cells in healthy people across ages. Regarding the study as a whole: In these data, TCR beta diversity tracked strongly with naive T cell percentage. The study found more naive CD4+ cells and higher diversity in long-lived than aged donors.

Notes on this clonotype: No antigen is known for it.

The germline CDR1 and CDR2 sequences are DFQATT and SNEGSKA (reference sequence). The CDR3 sequence is 15 residues long. The V end was cut by 6 bases, the J end by 4 bases, with 19 bases between. Extraction of total RNA produced a minimum of 6 micrograms from each sample. A second PCR of about 6 to 12 cycles used a sample-barcoded 5' primer and a J-beta primer mix. TCRdb re-analysed the 5' RACE reads in MiXCR, keeping a single row per CDR3 protein. The sample records around 780,000 distinct CDR3 sequences, around 50% being singletons. Material: blood. The receptor's source is a man aged 35-49 years in good health. This rearrangement joins TRBV20-1 to TRBJ2-1; D is perhaps TRBD2 (7 bases). CDR3 bases: TGCAGTGCCAACGGTGTCGGGGGGCAATACAATGAGCAGTTCTTC. It specifies CSANGVGGQYNEQFF.